Shown below are 11 T cell receptor beta chains from a single sample sequenced in a study of shared clonotypes between healthy human individuals. Generated by immunoSEQ multiplex PCR, the TCRdb table keeps only in-frame clones and is missing some. Of about 2 million clones in the sample, 85% to 95% are singletons; the top ten hold roughly 0.13%. The sequencing input was naive CD4+ T cells sorted from blood. Subset: CD45RA+ positively selected. The receptor source for this set is a young man in good health.

The table lists this clone with a count of one. The gene calls are TRBV5-1 and TRBJ1-1; D uncertain. This CDR3 has 13 residues. V lost 4 bases and J 4 bases, leaving 11 bases between the germline ends. Looked up from germline, CDR1 is SGHRS and CDR2 is YFSETQ. CDR3 in DNA: TGCGCCAGCAGCGGAGGAGGAGGCACTGAAGCTTTCTTT. Its translation is CASSGGGGTEAFF.

This chain uses TRBV5-4 with TRBJ2-6; D is possibly TRBD2 (6 bases). This CDR3 has 16 residues. CDR1 is SGHNT, CDR2 YYREEE, per germline (reference sequence). V lost 0 bases to trimming and J lost 0 bases, with 7 bases between them. This CDR3 reads CASSLGGDSGANVLTF. In DNA form, the CDR3 reads TGTGCCAGCAGCTTGGGCGGGGACTCTGGGGCCAACGTCCTGACTTTC.

The chain couples TRBV7-2 to TRBJ2-1; D call uncertain. Germline V gene lookup returns CDR1 SGHTA and CDR2 FQGNSA. V was pared by 7 bases and J by 6 bases, with 4 bases between. The CDR3 runs to 10 residues. CDR3 in amino acids: CASNLNEQFF. The CDR3 region has the DNA TGTGCCAGCAACCTCAATGAGCAGTTCTTC.

This clone occurred once. This rearrangement joins TRBV15 to TRBJ2-3; 8 positions agree with TRBD1. The V gene end was trimmed by 2 bases and the J gene end by 0 bases; junction bases not matched to a gene: 1. Germline values: CDR1 LNHNV, CDR2 YYDKDF (reference sequence). The CDR3 loop spans 15 amino acids. CDR3 bases: TGTGCCACCAGCAGAAGACAGGGGAGCACAGATACGCAGTATTTT. This translates into CATSRRQGSTDTQYF.

Here the CDR3 DNA reads TGTGCCAGCAGCACCCTGAATGCAGGGGGCATCGGCTACACCTTC. Its protein product is CASSTLNAGGIGYTF. The V and J genes are TRBV7-2 and TRBJ1-2; 8 positions agree with TRBD1. The CDR3 has 15 residues. In germline, CDR1 is SGHTA, CDR2 FQGNSA. V lost 5 bases, J lost 8 bases, and 13 bases stayed unmatched. Filled out from reference TRBV7-2 and TRBJ1-2, the complete variable domain reads GAGVSQSPSNKVTEKGKDVELRCDPISGHTALYWYRQSLGQGLEFLIYFQGNSAPDKSGLPSDRFSAERTGGSVSTLTIQRTQQEDSAVYLCASSTLNAGGIGYTFGSGTRLTVV.

The chain uses TRBV30 and TRBJ2-7; D unresolved. Trimming stripped 0 bases from V and 1 base from J, with 7 bases between. This CDR3 has 13 residues. Germline CDR1 GTSNPN, CDR2 SVGIG (reference sequence). The CDR3 loop is CAWSVYRSYEQYF. The CDR3 DNA reads as TGTGCCTGGAGTGTTTACCGATCCTACGAGCAGTACTTC.

This clone has only one observation. This chain connects TRBV5-1 to TRBJ2-7, with a weak D call TRBD2 (5 bases). Germline CDR1 is SGHRS and CDR2 is YFSETQ. The CDR3 has 11 amino acids. V lost 0 bases to trimming and J lost 8 bases, with 6 bases between them. The CDR3 sequence: CASSLDGKQYF. The CDR3 coding sequence is TGCGCCAGCAGCTTGGACGGGAAGCAGTACTTC.

The gene calls are TRBV4-2 and TRBJ2-5; no definite D call. Trimming left V 1 base short and J 2 bases short, with 11 bases between. CDR1 is LGHNA, CDR2 YNFKEQ, per germline. The CDR3 is 15 amino acids. DNA for the CDR3: TGTGCCAGCAGCCAAGCCGGCAGTACTCAAGAGACCCAGTACTTC. It codes for CASSQAGSTQETQYF.

The chain employs TRBV6-1 and TRBJ1-2, with no clear D. Trimming shortened V by 0 bases and J by 1 base, and 24 bases separated the two germline ends. The CDR3 totals 20 residues. The germline V gene has CDR1 MNHNS and CDR2 SASEGT. CDR3 sequence: CASSEATPRTATPINYGYTF. The CDR3 DNA is TGTGCCAGCAGTGAAGCAACCCCTCGTACAGCTACACCTATTAACTATGGCTACACCTTC.

This clone appeared a single time. This could be a read error, since a much larger clone is one nucleotide away. This rearrangement joins TRBV5-8 to TRBJ1-6, with D possibly matching TRBD1 (6 bases). The CDR3 spans 15 residues. Germline V gives CDR1 SGHTS, CDR2 YDEGEE. The CDR3 region is CASTLGQTDNSPLLF. CDR3 nucleotides: TGTGCCAGCACCTTGGGACAAACAGATAATTCACCCCTCCTCTTT.

This clone occurred a few times. Different DNA sequences within this sample yield the same CDR3. V usage is TRBV10-1 and J usage is TRBJ2-2; no clear D. The CDR3 length is 15 residues. V was shortened by 0 bases and J by 1 base, with 6 bases between the two germline ends. CDR1 is WNHNN, CDR2 SYGVQD, per germline (reference sequence). The CDR3 sequence: CASSESTGNTGELFF. The DNA of the CDR3 is TGCGCCAGCAGTGAGTCAACCGGGAACACCGGGGAGCTGTTTTTT.